These 22 T cell receptor beta chains were all obtained from the same sample, sequenced in a study of tumor-infiltrating lymphocytes in primary liver carcinoma. Without any cell sorting, 20-30 mg of bulk tissue yielded co-extracted RNA and DNA. The input was around 530 ng total RNA; TCR beta cDNA was made from it with a constant-region primer. ARM-PCR, slightly modified, supplied the TCR beta libraries through three nested multiplex PCR rounds. Each of the first two PCR rounds ran approximately 11 cycles with TRBV1-TRBV30 forward and C-beta reverse primers. MiXCR, run by TCRdb on the multiplex PCR reads, gives a single entry per CDR3 protein. Of tens of thousands of distinct CDR3 sequences listed, 72% are singletons. Sequencing was done on a sample of liver tumor tissue from sampling region 1. Subset given: tumor region T1, superior pole. These receptors were collected from a man in his forties or fifties with primary liver carcinoma and hepatitis B virus infection.

With respect to this clonotype: A much larger clone is a single base away; this may be a read error. This chain uses TRBV2 with TRBJ2-5; D unclear. Germline V gene data show CDR1 as SNHLY and CDR2 as FYNNEI. The CDR3 length is 11 residues. CDR3 sequence reads: CTSSLQETQYF. CDR3 in DNA: TGTACCAGCAGCCTCCAAGAGACCCAGTACTTC. The complete variable domain, with remaining parts taken from reference TRBV2 and TRBJ2-5, reads EPEVTQTPSHQVTQMGQEVILRCVPISNHLYFYWYRQILGQKVEFLVSFYNNEISEKSEIFDDQFSVERPDGSNFTLKIRSTKLEDSAMYFCTSSLQETQYFGPGTRLLVL.

Comments on this clonotype: A much larger clone lies one base from this, so it may be a read error. This chain links TRBV5-1 with TRBJ1-4, with 9 nucleotides matching TRBD1. This CDR3 comprises 15 residues. After removal of 4 bases from V and 8 bases from J, the junction contained 9 bases not matched to a gene. Looked up from germline, CDR1 is SGHRS and CDR2 is YFSETQ. The CDR3 DNA follows: TGCGCCAGCAGCATCGGGACAGGGATGGGGGAAAAACTGTTTTTT. Residues: CASSIGTGMGEKLFF.

As concerns this clonotype: In this CDR3 the conserved last residue, phenylalanine or tryptophan, is missing, so a read error is likely. The chain uses TRBV4-1 and TRBJ2-3; D call uncertain. Germline CDR1 MGHRA, CDR2 YSYEKL. This CDR3 is built from 15 residues. Trimming shortened V by 0 bases and J by 1 base, and 8 bases separated the two germline ends. The CDR3 coding sequence is TGCGCCAGCAGCCAAGAGTCCAGCGGCACAGATACGCAGTATTAT. Encoded protein: CASSQESSGTDTQYY.

Details on this clonotype: A junction end diverges from the germline sequence, so it may reflect a read error. The rearrangement links TRBV13 to TRBJ1-6; weak D call: TRBD1 (5 bases). The CDR3 spans 14 residues. Germline V lookup: CDR1 PRHDT, CDR2 FYEKMQ (reference sequence). The CDR3 DNA reads as TGTGCCAGCAACTTACAAGCGAGGGGATCACCCCTCCACTTT. Residues: CASNLQARGSPLHF.

The chain recombines TRBV6-1 with TRBJ2-4; D gene ambiguous. The CDR3 totals 12 residues. Germline V gives CDR1 MNHNS, CDR2 SASEGT. The chain's CDR3 is CISSDDKNIQYF. CDR3 nucleotides: TGTATCAGCAGTGACGACAAAAACATTCAGTACTTC.

As regards this clonotype: Being one base from a much bigger clone, this may be a read error. Because it lacks the conserved phenylalanine or tryptophan at the end, this CDR3 is likely a read error. This chain connects TRBV6-2 or TRBV6-3 to TRBJ2-7, with D uncertain. There are 13 residues in the CDR3. Germline V lookup: CDR1 MNHEY, CDR2 SVGEGT. V shed 2 bases and J shed 6 bases, with 11 bases lying between them. The CDR3 reads CASSYTRYGEQYI. CDR3 sequence (DNA): TGTGCCAGCAGTTACACCAGGTATGGCGAGCAGTACATC.

In regard to this clonotype: This may stem from a read error, because a much larger clone lies one nucleotide away. Likely a read error: the CDR3 ends without its conserved phenylalanine or tryptophan. V and J are TRBV28 and TRBJ2-2; perhaps TRBD1 as D (7 bases). This CDR3 comprises 14 residues. V lost 3 bases to trimming and J lost 6 bases, with 11 bases between them. From germline, CDR1 is MDHEN and CDR2 SYDVKM. The CDR3 bases are TGTGCCAGCAGTTTGCAGGGGGAGGCCGGGGAGCTGTTTCTT. Translated, it gives CASSLQGEAGELFL.

Note on this clonotype: Relative to the germline gene, one junction end is altered; a read error may explain this. The J gene is TRBJ2-1, the V gene TRBV11-2, with D possibly matching TRBD1 (6 bases). CDR1 and CDR2 from the germline V gene are SGHAT and FQNNGV. This CDR3 spans 13 amino acids. CDR3 sequence (DNA): TGTGCCAGCATCGCAGAAAGGGGGAATGAGCAATTCTTC. Translating gives CASIAERGNEQFF.

The chain links TRBV12-3 or TRBV12-4 to TRBJ2-7; tentatively, D is TRBD1 (6 bases). There are 12 residues in the CDR3. Trimming removed 9 bases from V and 6 bases from J, with 15 bases in between. As DNA, the CDR3 is TGTGCCAGAAATTTGGGGGCTGTCGAGCAGTACTTC. Its protein product is CARNLGAVEQYF.

On this clonotype itself: Germline is not matched at one junction end, which may reflect a read error. This sequence joins TRBV7-8 and TRBJ1-5; D unresolved. The CDR3 has 13 residues. Germline loops: CDR1 SGHVS, CDR2 FQNEAQ. The CDR3 DNA follows: TGCGCTAGCAGCTTAAATCGGGATCACCCCCAGCATTTT. Translating it yields CASSLNRDHPQHF.

This chain uses TRBV4-1 with TRBJ2-1, with D perhaps TRBD2 (6 bases). The CDR3 loop spans 17 amino acids. Trimming took 7 bases from V and 6 from J, leaving 25 bases between them. CDR1 and CDR2 from the germline V gene are MGHRA and YSYEKL. The DNA of the CDR3 is TGCGCCAGCACCATTAAGATGCTAGCGAGCAGGTCCAATGAGCAGTTCTTC. Translating it yields CASTIKMLASRSNEQFF.

There are a few counts of this clonotype. This may stem from a read error, because a much larger clone lies one nucleotide away. The CDR3 carries no conserved terminal phenylalanine or tryptophan, so it likely arises from a read error. V usage is TRBV7-9 and J usage is TRBJ2-5, with 13 bases fitting TRBD2. Germline values: CDR1 SEHNR, CDR2 FQNEAQ (reference sequence). J was trimmed by 7 bases and V by 4 bases; bases with no gene match: 3. The length of the CDR3 is 14 residues. CDR3 coding DNA: TGTGCCAGCAGCTCCGGGACTAGCGGGGTGACCCAGTACTTA. It encodes CASSSGTSGVTQYL.

This clonotype occurred many times. The gene calls are TRBV12-3 or TRBV12-4 and TRBJ1-6; no definite D call. This CDR3 comprises 14 residues. V dropped 6 bases and J dropped 8 bases, with 14 bases sitting between them. This chain's CDR3 is CASSQQDGDSPLHF. CDR3 nucleotide sequence: TGTGCCAGCAGCCAGCAGGATGGGGATTCACCCCTCCACTTT.

About this clonotype itself: The junction departs from germline at one end; a sequencing error may be responsible. This rearrangement joins TRBV11-2 to TRBJ2-1; 12 positions agree with TRBD2. This CDR3 comprises 18 residues. Looked up from germline, CDR1 is SGHAT and CDR2 is FQNNGV. The CDR3 bases are TGTGCCAGCAACTTTCCCCGACTAGCGGGAGAACCCTACGATGAGCAGTTCTTC. Translated: CASNFPRLAGEPYDEQFF.

The chain carries TRBV6-1 and TRBJ2-3; unclear D gene. CDR1 is MNHNS, CDR2 SASEGT, per germline. There are 11 residues in the CDR3. The CDR3 is CVSSERHTQYF. Here the CDR3 DNA reads TGTGTCAGTAGTGAACGTCATACGCAGTATTTT.

Details on this clonotype: One junction end disagrees with the germline gene, perhaps due to a read error. The chain is built from TRBV29-1 and TRBJ2-4; perhaps D is TRBD1 or TRBD2 (5 bases each). Germline-derived CDR1 and CDR2 are SQVTM and ANQGSEA. CDR3 length equals 13 residues. This CDR3 is CGVLGADKNIQYF. CDR3 DNA sequence: TGCGGCGTTCTCGGGGCAGACAAAAACATTCAGTACTTC. Full variable domain (rest looked up from reference TRBV29-1 and TRBJ2-4): SAVISQKPSRDICQRGTSLTIQCQVDSQVTMMFWYRQQPGQSLTLIATANQGSEATYESGFVIDKFPISRPNLTFSTLTVSNMSPEDSSIYLCGVLGADKNIQYFGAGTRLSVL.

As for this clonotype: One end of the junction does not line up with germline, which may come from a read error. This chain connects TRBV4-1 to TRBJ2-5; TRBD1 agrees at 7 bases. CDR3 length: 17 amino acids. CDR1 MGHRA and CDR2 YSYEKL come from the germline V gene. CDR3: CASSQDKGTDRQETRYF. DNA of the CDR3: TGCGCCAGCAGCCAAGATAAGGGGACAGATAGACAAGAGACCCGGTACTTC.

This chain uses TRBV11-1 with TRBJ2-3, with D perhaps TRBD2 (7 bases). Trimming took off 5 bases at V and 14 bases at J, with 26 bases between the two ends. The CDR3 consists of 15 residues. From germline, CDR1 is SGHAT and CDR2 FQDESV (reference sequence). The chain's CDR3 is CASSPSGDTRDMLYF. The DNA of the CDR3 is TGTGCCAGCAGCCCAAGCGGGGACACGAGAGATATGCTGTATTTT.

Points on this clonotype: A much bigger clone sits one base away, suggesting this may be a read error. The chain combines TRBV28 with TRBJ1-5; D gene unclear. There are 11 residues in the CDR3. Germline CDR1 is MDHEN and CDR2 is SYDVKM. DNA of the CDR3: TGTGCCAGCAGTAAATATCAGCCCCATCATTTT. It is translated as CASSKYQPHHF. Complete variable domain (other parts from reference TRBV28 and TRBJ1-5): DVKVTQSSRYLVKRTGEKVFLECVQDMDHENMFWYRQDPGLGLRLIYFSYDVKMKEKGDIPEGYSVSREKKERFSLILESASTNQTSMYLCASSKYQPHHFGDGTRLSIL.

The sample holds a few counts of this clonotype. CDR3 sequence (DNA): TGTGGCAGTAGTTTGGTAGAAGAGACCCAGTACTTC. Protein product: CGSSLVEETQYF. The chain recombines TRBV6-6 with TRBJ2-5, with D unclear. Per germline, CDR1 MNHNY and CDR2 SVGAGI (reference sequence). CDR3 size: 12 residues.

As concerns this clonotype: A much larger clone is a single base away; this may be a read error. The V gene is TRBV24-1, the J gene TRBJ1-5, with D possibly matching TRBD1 (5 bases). Per germline, CDR1 KGHDR and CDR2 SFDVKD. The V and J ends lost 7 bases and 6 bases respectively, with 15 bases between them. This CDR3 contains 14 residues. The CDR3 nucleotides are TGTGCCACCAGAGGCTCAGGGTCGGTTCAGCCCCAGCATTTT. This codes for CATRGSGSVQPQHF.

The chain has TRBV20-1 and TRBJ2-1, with 9 bases aligning to TRBD2. With V trimmed by 3 bases and J by 5 bases, 5 bases remained unmatched. The germline V gene has CDR1 DFQATT and CDR2 SNEGSKA (reference sequence). CDR3 size: 14 residues. The CDR3 DNA follows: TGCAGTGCTAGTATAGCGGGAGCGAACAATGAGCAGTTCTTC. Residues: CSASIAGANNEQFF.